The source of this T cell receptor beta chain is a study of T cell responses to AZD1222 COVID-19 vaccine. Overall study findings and caveats: It was only a handful of AZD1222 recipients who were seropositive at baseline.

The assay was immunoSEQ multiplex PCR, and TCRdb's table has in-frame clones only and misses some. This table holds about 170,000 clones, 93% found once. Turning to this clone: The target antigen is unknown.

CDR1 and CDR2 (germline): MNHEY, SVGAGI. The CDR3 is 14 amino acids. Trimming pared 6 bases from V and 0 bases from J, leaving 9 bases between. This chain joins TRBV6-5 and TRBJ1-5, with D unclear. This clonotype was sampled from an adult in good health. The specimen was peripheral blood, collected on day 0 of AZD1222 vaccination. CDR3: CASSGPHSNQPQHF. CDR3 DNA sequence: TGTGCCAGCAGCGGGCCTCATAGCAATCAGCCCCAGCATTTT.